These 12 T cell receptor beta chains originate from one sample sequenced in a study of shared clonotypes between healthy human individuals. This table comes from immunoSEQ multiplex PCR, and its TCRdb copy is limited to in-frame clones, with some not included. The top ten hold roughly 0.13% of the sample, which has a few million clones, 90% to 95% seen once. The sequenced material came from naive CD4+ T cells sorted from blood. Documented subset: CD45RA+ positively selected. The receptors shown here come from a man between 18 and 29 years old in good health.

This clone has more than one count but fewer than ten. Other DNA sequences in the same sample also yield this CDR3. The chain has TRBV6-5 and TRBJ1-4; D remains unclear. The CDR3 consists of 12 residues. From germline, CDR1 is MNHEY and CDR2 SVGAGI. Trimming removed 6 bases from V and 2 bases from J, with 4 bases in between. CDR3 coding DNA: TGTGCCAGCAGCAGGACTAATGAAAAACTGTTTTTT. It yields the protein CASSRTNEKLFF.

V gene TRBV13 combines with J gene TRBJ2-3, with 9 bases aligning to TRBD1. CDR1 and CDR2 from the germline V gene are PRHDT and FYEKMQ (reference sequence). V gave up 4 bases and J gave up 3 bases; unmatched junction bases: 8. The CDR3 consists of 16 residues. The CDR3 loop is CASSSGQGKWTDTQYF. CDR3 sequence (DNA): TGTGCCAGCAGCTCGGGACAGGGAAAATGGACAGATACGCAGTATTTT.

The chain carries TRBV4-3 and TRBJ1-3; D may be TRBD1 (5 bases). Germline V gives CDR1 LGHNA, CDR2 YSLEER. Trimming pared 0 bases from V and 1 base from J, leaving 13 bases between. This CDR3 is 17 amino acids long. The CDR3 loop reads CASSQEFGGGSGNTIYF. The CDR3 region has the DNA TGCGCCAGCAGCCAAGAATTTGGGGGAGGGTCTGGAAACACCATATATTTT.

This chain uses TRBV21-1 with TRBJ1-1. TRBV21-1 is a recognized pseudogene. CDR3 size: 16 residues. The CDR3 loop is CASSNVRALGGAEAFF. The DNA for the CDR3 is TGTGCCAGCAGCAACGTCAGGGCGCTGGGGGGAGCTGAAGCTTTCTTT.

There are a few counts of this clone. The chain joins TRBV5-1 to TRBJ2-4; D call uncertain. Germline lookup yields CDR1 SGHRS and CDR2 YFSETQ. The CDR3 runs 14 residues. Between the trimmed V and J ends, which lost 0 bases and 5 bases, there was a span of 9 bases. CDR3 coding DNA: TGCGCCAGCAGCTTGGAGGTCTCTCAAAACATTCAGTACTTC. Translating it yields CASSLEVSQNIQYF.

This clone is a singleton in its sample. Different DNA sequences within this sample yield the same CDR3. The rearrangement joins TRBV10-2 to TRBJ1-5; D is unclear. V dropped 0 bases and J dropped 0 bases, with 0 bases sitting between them. Germline lookup yields CDR1 WSHSY and CDR2 SAAADI. The CDR3 spans 13 residues. The CDR3 DNA reads as TGCGCCAGCAGTGAGTCTAGCAATCAGCCCCAGCATTTT. Its protein is CASSESSNQPQHF.

The rearrangement uses TRBV5-6 and TRBJ1-4; 8 bases agree with TRBD1. J gave up 7 bases and V 3 bases, and 14 bases lay outside the gene matches. The germline V gene has CDR1 SGHDT and CDR2 YYEEEE. This CDR3 contains 17 residues. The CDR3 region is CASSSRVPGGTGEKLFF. CDR3 nucleotide sequence: TGTGCCAGCAGCTCCCGCGTACCAGGGGGCACAGGTGAAAAACTGTTTTTT.

The chain links TRBV4-1 to TRBJ1-6; perhaps TRBD1 as D (5 bases). In germline, CDR1 is MGHRA, CDR2 YSYEKL. V was trimmed by 0 bases and J by 6 bases, leaving 9 bases between them. The CDR3 sequence is 15 residues long. The CDR3 region has the DNA TGCGCCAGCAGCCAAGATCCTGACAGTAATTCACCCCTCCACTTT. As protein: CASSQDPDSNSPLHF.

The rearrangement joins TRBV19 to TRBJ2-5; D unresolved. This CDR3 has 15 residues. The V end lost 6 bases, the J end lost 4 bases, and 18 bases lay between the germline ends. Per the germline V gene, CDR1 is LNHDA and CDR2 is SQIVND (reference sequence). Written as DNA, the CDR3 is TGTGCCAGTAGCTCTATCGGGCGTTTTTCAGAGACCCAGTACTTC. Protein product: CASSSIGRFSETQYF. Complete variable domain (other parts from reference TRBV19 and TRBJ2-5): DGGITQSPKYLFRKEGQNVTLSCEQNLNHDAMYWYRQDPGQGLRLIYYSQIVNDFQKGDIAEGYSVSREKKESFPLTVTSAQKNPTAFYLCASSSIGRFSETQYFGPGTRLLVL.

The chain employs TRBV10-1 and TRBJ2-7; TRBD1 might be the D (6 bases). Germline V gene lookup returns CDR1 WNHNN and CDR2 SYGVQD (reference sequence). V lost 8 bases to trimming and J lost 3 bases, with 17 bases between them. This CDR3 spans 14 amino acids. The CDR3 loop reads CASRPERDIYEQYF. The CDR3 nucleotides are TGCGCCAGCCGCCCCGAACGGGACATCTACGAGCAGTACTTC.

This sequence joins TRBV30 and TRBJ1-3; no reliable D call. The V gene lost 2 bases and the J gene lost 0 bases, with 5 bases spanning the gap. Germline V lookup: CDR1 GTSNPN, CDR2 SVGIG (reference sequence). The CDR3 loop spans 13 amino acids. CDR3 bases: TGTGCCTGGAGTACAATCTCTGGAAACACCATATATTTT. Amino acids: CAWSTISGNTIYF.

The CDR3 reads CASRGTVAEAFF. As DNA, the CDR3 is TGTGCCAGCAGGGGCACTGTCGCTGAAGCTTTCTTT. This rearrangement joins TRBV6-5 to TRBJ1-1, with D uncertain. Trimming pared 6 bases from V and 6 bases from J, leaving 11 bases between. Germline loops: CDR1 MNHEY, CDR2 SVGAGI. The CDR3 has 12 amino acids.